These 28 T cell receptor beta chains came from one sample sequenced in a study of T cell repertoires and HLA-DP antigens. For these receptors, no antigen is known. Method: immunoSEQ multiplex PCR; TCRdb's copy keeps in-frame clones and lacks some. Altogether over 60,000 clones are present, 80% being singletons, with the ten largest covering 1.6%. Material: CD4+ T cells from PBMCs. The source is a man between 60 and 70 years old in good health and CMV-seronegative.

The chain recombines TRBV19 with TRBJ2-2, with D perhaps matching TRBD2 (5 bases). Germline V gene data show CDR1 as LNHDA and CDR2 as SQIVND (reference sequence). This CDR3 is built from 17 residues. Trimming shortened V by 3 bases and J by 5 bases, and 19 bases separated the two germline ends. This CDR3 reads CASSISALPGGTGELFF. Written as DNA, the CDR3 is TGTGCCAGTAGTATTAGTGCTCTCCCCGGCGGGACCGGGGAGCTGTTTTTT.

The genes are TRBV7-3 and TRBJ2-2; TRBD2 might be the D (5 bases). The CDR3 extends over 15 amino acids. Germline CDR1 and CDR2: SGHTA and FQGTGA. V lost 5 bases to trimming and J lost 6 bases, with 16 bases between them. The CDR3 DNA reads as TGTGCCAGCAGCCCAAGTCCAGCGGCCGCCGGGGAGCTGTTTTTT. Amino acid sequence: CASSPSPAAAGELFF. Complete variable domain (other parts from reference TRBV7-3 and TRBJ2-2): GAGVSQTPSNKVTEKGKYVELRCDPISGHTALYWYRQSLGQGPEFLIYFQGTGAADDSGLPNDRFFAVRPEGSVSTLKIQRTERGDSAVYLCASSPSPAAAGELFFGEGSRLTVL.

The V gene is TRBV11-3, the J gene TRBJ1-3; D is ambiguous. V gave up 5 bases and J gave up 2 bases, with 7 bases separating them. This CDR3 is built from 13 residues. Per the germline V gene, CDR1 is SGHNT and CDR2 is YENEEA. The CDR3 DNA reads TGTGCCAGCAGCGAATACACTGGAAACACCATATATTTT. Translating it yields CASSEYTGNTIYF.

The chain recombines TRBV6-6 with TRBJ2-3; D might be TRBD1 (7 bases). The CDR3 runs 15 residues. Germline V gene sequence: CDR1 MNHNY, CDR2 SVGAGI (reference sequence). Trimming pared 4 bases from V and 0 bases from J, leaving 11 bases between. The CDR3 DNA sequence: TGTGCCAGCAGTTCGCGGGACAGAAGCACAGATACGCAGTATTTT. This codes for CASSSRDRSTDTQYF.

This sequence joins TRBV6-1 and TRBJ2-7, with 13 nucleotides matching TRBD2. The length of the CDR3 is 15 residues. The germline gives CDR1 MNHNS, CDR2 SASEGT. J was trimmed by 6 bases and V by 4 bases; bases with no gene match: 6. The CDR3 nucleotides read TGTGCCAGCAGTGCCCAAGGGACTAGCGGGACCGAGCAGTACGTC. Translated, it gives CASSAQGTSGTEQYV.

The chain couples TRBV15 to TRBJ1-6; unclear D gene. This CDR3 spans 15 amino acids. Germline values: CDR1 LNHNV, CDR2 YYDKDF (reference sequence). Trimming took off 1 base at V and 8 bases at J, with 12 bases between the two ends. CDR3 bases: TGTGCCACCAGCAGAGGGAGGGAAGGGTATTCACCCCTCCACTTT. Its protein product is CATSRGREGYSPLHF.

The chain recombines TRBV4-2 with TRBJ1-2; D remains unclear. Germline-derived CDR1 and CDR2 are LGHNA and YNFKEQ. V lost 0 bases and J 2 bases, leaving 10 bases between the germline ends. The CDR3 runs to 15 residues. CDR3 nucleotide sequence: TGTGCCAGCAGCCAAGAAGGTGACGGCAACTATGGCTACACCTTC. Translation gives CASSQEGDGNYGYTF.

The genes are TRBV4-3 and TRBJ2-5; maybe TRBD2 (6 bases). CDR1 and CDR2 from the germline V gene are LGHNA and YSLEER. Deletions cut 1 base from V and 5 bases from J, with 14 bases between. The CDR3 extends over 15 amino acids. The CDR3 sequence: CASSQAEGRRETQYF. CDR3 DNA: TGCGCCAGCAGCCAAGCGGAGGGCCGGCGGGAGACCCAGTACTTC.

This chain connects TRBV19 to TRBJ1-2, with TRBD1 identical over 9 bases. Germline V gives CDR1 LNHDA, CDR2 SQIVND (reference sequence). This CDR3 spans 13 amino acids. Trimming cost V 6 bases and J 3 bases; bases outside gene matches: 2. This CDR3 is CASRDRGYYGYTF. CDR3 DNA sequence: TGTGCCAGTAGGGACAGGGGTTACTATGGCTACACCTTC.

CDR3 loop: CASSFWTSGTYEQYF. The CDR3 DNA follows: TGTGCCAGCAGCTTCTGGACTAGCGGGACCTACGAGCAGTACTTC. The chain combines TRBV7-2 with TRBJ2-7; 12 nucleotides match TRBD2. This CDR3 spans 15 amino acids. V gave up 3 bases and J gave up 2 bases; unmatched junction bases: 2. Germline values: CDR1 SGHTA, CDR2 FQGNSA.

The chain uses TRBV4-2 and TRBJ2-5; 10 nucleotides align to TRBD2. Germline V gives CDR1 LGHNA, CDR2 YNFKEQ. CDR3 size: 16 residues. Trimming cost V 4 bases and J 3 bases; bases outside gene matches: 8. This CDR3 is CASSPSGTSEEETQYF. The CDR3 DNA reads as TGTGCCAGCAGCCCGTCCGGGACTAGCGAAGAAGAGACCCAGTACTTC.

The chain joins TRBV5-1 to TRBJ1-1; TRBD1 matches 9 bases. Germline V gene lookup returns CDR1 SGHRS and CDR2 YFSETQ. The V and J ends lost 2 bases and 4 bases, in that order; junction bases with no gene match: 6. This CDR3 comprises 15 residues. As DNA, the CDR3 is TGCGCCAGCAGCTTAGAACAGGGGGCGAGCACTGAAGCTTTCTTT. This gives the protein CASSLEQGASTEAFF. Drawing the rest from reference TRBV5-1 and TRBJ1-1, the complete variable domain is KAGVTQTPRYLIKTRGQQVTLSCSPISGHRSVSWYQQTPGQGLQFLFEYFSETQRNKGNFPGRFSGRQFSNSRSEMNVSTLELGDSALYLCASSLEQGASTEAFFGQGTRLTVV.

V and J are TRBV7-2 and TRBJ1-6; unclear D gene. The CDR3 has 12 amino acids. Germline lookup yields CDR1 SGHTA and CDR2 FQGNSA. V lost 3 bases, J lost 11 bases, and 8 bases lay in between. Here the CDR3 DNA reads TGTGCCAGCAGCTTTAACTTCCCACCCCTCCACTTT. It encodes CASSFNFPPLHF.

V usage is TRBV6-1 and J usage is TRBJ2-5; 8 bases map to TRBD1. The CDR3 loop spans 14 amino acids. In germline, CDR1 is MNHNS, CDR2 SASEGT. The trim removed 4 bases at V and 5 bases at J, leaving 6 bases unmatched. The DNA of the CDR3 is TGTGCCAGCAGTGGCCGACAGGGGTGGGAGACCCAGTACTTC. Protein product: CASSGRQGWETQYF.

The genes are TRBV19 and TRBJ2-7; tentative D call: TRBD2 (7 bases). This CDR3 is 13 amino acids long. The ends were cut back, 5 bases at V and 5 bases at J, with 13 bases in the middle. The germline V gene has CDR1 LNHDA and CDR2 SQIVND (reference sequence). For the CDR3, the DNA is TGTGCCAGTAGTGAGGGGGGGCCCAACGAGCAGTACTTC. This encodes CASSEGGPNEQYF.

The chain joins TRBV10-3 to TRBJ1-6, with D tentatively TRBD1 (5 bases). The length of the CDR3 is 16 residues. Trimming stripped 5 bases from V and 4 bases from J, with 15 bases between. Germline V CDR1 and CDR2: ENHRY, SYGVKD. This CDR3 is CAISQTGPEYNSPLHF. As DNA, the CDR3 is TGTGCCATCAGTCAAACAGGTCCCGAGTATAATTCACCCCTCCACTTT.

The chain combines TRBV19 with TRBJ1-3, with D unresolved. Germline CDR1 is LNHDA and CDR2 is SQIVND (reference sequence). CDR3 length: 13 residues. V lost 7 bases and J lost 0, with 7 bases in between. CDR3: CASITLSGNTIYF. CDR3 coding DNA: TGTGCCAGTATCACCCTCTCTGGAAACACCATATATTTT.

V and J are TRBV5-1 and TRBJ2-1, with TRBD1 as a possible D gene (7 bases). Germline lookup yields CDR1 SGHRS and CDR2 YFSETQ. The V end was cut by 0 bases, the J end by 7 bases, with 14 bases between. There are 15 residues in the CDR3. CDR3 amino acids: CASSLGPGGLNEQFF. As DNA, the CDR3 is TGCGCCAGCAGCTTGGGGCCAGGGGGGTTGAATGAGCAGTTCTTC.

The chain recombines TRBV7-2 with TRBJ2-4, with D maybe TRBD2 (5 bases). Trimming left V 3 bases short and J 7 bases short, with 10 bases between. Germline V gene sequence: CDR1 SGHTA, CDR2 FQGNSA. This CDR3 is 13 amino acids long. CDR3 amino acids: CASSLARDNIQYF. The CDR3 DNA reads TGTGCCAGCAGCTTGGCTCGGGATAACATTCAGTACTTC.

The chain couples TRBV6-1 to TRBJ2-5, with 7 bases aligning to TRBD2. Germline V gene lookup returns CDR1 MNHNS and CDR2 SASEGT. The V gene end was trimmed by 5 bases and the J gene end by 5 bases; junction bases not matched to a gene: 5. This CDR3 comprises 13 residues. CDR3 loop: CASSREVGETQYF. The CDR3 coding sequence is TGTGCCAGCAGTCGGGAGGTAGGCGAGACCCAGTACTTC.

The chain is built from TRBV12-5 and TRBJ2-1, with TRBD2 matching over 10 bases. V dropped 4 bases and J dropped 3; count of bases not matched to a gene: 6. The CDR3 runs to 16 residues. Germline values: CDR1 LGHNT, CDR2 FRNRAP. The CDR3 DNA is TGTGCTAGTGGTTCCATTCTAGCGGGGGACTACAATGAGCAGTTCTTC. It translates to CASGSILAGDYNEQFF.

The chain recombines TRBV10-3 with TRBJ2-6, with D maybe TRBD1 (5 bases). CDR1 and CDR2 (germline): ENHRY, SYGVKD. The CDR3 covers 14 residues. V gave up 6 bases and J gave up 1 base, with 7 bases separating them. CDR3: CAIRRQSGANVLTF. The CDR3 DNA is TGTGCCATCAGAAGACAGTCTGGGGCCAACGTCCTGACTTTC.

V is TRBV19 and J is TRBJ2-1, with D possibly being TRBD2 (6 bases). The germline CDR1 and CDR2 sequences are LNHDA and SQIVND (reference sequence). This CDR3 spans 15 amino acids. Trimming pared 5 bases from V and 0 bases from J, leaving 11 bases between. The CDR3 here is CASSLGGNSYNEQFF. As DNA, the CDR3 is TGTGCCAGTAGTCTGGGGGGTAACTCCTACAATGAGCAGTTCTTC.

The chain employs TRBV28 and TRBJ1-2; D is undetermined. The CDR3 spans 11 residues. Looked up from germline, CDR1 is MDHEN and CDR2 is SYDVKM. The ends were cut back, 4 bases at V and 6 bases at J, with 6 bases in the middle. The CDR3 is CASSSRNGYTF. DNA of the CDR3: TGTGCCAGCAGTTCGAGGAATGGCTACACCTTC.

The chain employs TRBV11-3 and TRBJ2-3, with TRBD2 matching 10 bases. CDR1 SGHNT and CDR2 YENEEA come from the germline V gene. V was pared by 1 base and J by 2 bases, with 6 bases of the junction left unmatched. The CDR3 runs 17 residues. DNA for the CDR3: TGTGCCAGCAGCTTAGGCTCTAGCGGGGGATCCACAGATACGCAGTATTTT. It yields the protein CASSLGSSGGSTDTQYF. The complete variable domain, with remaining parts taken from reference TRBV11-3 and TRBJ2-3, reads EAGVVQSPRYKIIEKKQPVAFWCNPISGHNTLYWYLQNLGQGPELLIRYENEEAVDDSQLPKDRFSAERLKGVDSTLKIQPAELGDSAVYLCASSLGSSGGSTDTQYFGPGTRLTVL.

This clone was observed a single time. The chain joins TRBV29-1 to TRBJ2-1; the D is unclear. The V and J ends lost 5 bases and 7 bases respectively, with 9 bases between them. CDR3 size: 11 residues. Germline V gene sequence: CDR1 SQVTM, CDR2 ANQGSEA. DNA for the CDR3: TGCAGCGTTAAACCTGCAAATGAGCAGTTCTTC. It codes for CSVKPANEQFF.

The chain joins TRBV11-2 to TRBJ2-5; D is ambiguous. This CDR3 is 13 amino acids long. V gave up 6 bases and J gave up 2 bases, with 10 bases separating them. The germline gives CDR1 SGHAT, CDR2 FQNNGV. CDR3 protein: CASRSGDQETQYF. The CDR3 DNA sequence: TGTGCCAGCAGGTCCGGTGATCAAGAGACCCAGTACTTC.

The CDR3 is CASSPDGNEKLFF. The CDR3 region has the DNA TGTGCCAGCTCACCTGACGGGAATGAAAAACTGTTTTTT. V is TRBV18 and J is TRBJ1-4; no clear D. V gave up 3 bases and J gave up 5 bases, with 7 bases separating them. The length of the CDR3 is 13 residues. CDR1 is KGHSH and CDR2 is LQKENI in the germline V gene. The complete variable domain, with remaining parts taken from reference TRBV18 and TRBJ1-4, reads NAGVMQNPRHLVRRRGQEARLRCSPMKGHSHVYWYRQLPEEGLKFMVYLQKENIIDESGMPKERFSAEFPKEGPSILRIQQVVRGDSAAYFCASSPDGNEKLFFGSGTQLSVL.